This record looks at one T cell receptor beta chain sequence and its context. This clonotype was seen a handful of times. The target of this receptor is not known. Per-base qualities were not stored, and no clone one base away is much larger. The treatment or condition label, read with the paper, signifies: in vitro stimulation with specific CMV peptide epitopes to enrich CMV-specific T cells. The CDR3 spans 14 residues, from the cysteine through the phenylalanine. The sequence is cut down to CDR3 DNA, 42 bases in frame from base 1. The germline V and J ends show losses of 10 bases and 4 bases respectively, and no gene match explains 7 bases of the junction. The germline V gene supplies CDR1 SNHLY and CDR2 FYNNEI. The data belong to a study of T cell repertoires in cytomegalovirus infection (dated by TCRdb to about 2019). For context, the study as a whole: Recently identified HLA-C-restricted CMV epitopes, whose presentation resists viral immunomodulation, were targeted by peptide stimulations together with well-studied HLA-B-restricted epitopes. Donor HLA type was relevant to the analysis, because carriage of CMV infection together with the matching HLA type was indicated by public TCR beta signatures.

Broader findings and caveats from the paper: Cumulative frequency of public TCR beta family members discriminated carriers of CMV infection plus the relevant HLA type in this cohort and an independent roughly 350-donor cohort. The ex vivo response was dominated by HLA-C-restricted CMV-specific TCR beta clonotypes, which also provided the single most frequent clonotype in two of eight donors.

Sequenced on an Illumina HiSeq 1500. TCRdb applied fastp at Q25 and MiXCR to the public reads, then kept only in-frame beta chains. For every CDR3 protein sequence, its rows merge into one entry that carries the most common genes and DNA. Present in this sample are 700,000 to 850,000 distinct CDR3 sequences, around a third of which were seen just once. The ten largest account for roughly 12% of the sample. The receptor was derived from a human donor in good health (CMV status not recorded). Some clones in this sample may be carry-over from other donors' samples. The V and J genes are TRBV2 and TRBJ2-1; TRBD2 aligns with 10 central bases. The input for sequencing was cultured CD8+ T cells from PBMCs, taken from culture after CMV antigen stimulation. The CDR3 protein sequence reads: CAILLAGAYNEQFF. The bases read TGTGCCATTCTTCTAGCGGGGGCTTACAATGAGCAGTTCTTC.